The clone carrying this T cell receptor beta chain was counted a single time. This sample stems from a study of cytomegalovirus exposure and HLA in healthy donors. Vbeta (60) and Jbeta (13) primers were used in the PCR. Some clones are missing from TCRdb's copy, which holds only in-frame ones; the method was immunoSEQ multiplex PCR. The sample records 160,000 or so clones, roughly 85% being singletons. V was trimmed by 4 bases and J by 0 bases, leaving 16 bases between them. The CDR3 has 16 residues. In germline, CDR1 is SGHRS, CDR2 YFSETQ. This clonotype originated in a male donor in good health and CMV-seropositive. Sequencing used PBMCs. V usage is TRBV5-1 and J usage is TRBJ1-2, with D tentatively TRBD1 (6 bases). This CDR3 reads CASSLVQGFPNYGYTF. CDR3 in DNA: TGCGCCAGCAGCCTGGTCCAGGGGTTTCCTAACTATGGCTACACCTTC. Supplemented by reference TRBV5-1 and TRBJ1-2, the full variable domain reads KAGVTQTPRYLIKTRGQQVTLSCSPISGHRSVSWYQQTPGQGLQFLFEYFSETQRNKGNFPGRFSGRQFSNSRSEMNVSTLELGDSALYLCASSLVQGFPNYGYTFGSGTRLTVV.